This T cell receptor beta chain derives from a study of cytomegalovirus exposure and HLA in healthy donors. 13 Jbeta primers and 60 Vbeta primers were used for the PCR. TCRdb keeps only in-frame clones here, not all; method: immunoSEQ multiplex PCR. This sample has more than 85,000 clones; roughly 80% occur once, and the top ten carry 2.6%. V lost 4 bases, J lost 7 bases, and 8 bases lay in between. Looked up from germline, CDR1 is PRHDT and CDR2 is FYEKMQ (reference sequence). CDR3 length equals 11 residues. Broader study findings: The authors later found HLA-associated TCR beta chains more clonally expanded than equally common others. In a later analysis, several top co-occurrence clusters appeared linked to parvovirus B19, influenza, CMV and Epstein-Barr virus. Accurate predictions that matched the HLA-A and HLA-B alleles of most subjects were reportedly made from TCR beta sequences. Owing to their indistinguishability, certain V segments, notably TRBV6-2 and TRBV6-3, were excluded.

Concerning this clone: As yet, its antigen is unknown.

This TCR came from a man aged 40-55 years in good health and CMV-seronegative. The gene calls are TRBV13 and TRBJ2-7, with unresolved D. Sequencing was carried out using PBMCs. The CDR3 spells CASSSSGEQYF. The CDR3 DNA reads as TGTGCCAGCAGCTCCTCCGGGGAGCAGTACTTC.